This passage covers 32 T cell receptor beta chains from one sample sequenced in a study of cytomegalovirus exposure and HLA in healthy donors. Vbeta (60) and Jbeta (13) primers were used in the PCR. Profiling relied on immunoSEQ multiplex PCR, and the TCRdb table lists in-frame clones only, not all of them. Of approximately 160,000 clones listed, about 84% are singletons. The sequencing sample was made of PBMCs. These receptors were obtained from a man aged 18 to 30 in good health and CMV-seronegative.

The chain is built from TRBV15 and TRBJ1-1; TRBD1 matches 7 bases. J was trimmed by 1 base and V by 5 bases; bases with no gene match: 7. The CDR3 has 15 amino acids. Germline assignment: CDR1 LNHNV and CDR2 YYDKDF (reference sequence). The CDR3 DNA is TGTGCCACCAGCCGGGCGGGGACAGCGAACACTGAAGCTTTCTTT. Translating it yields CATSRAGTANTEAFF.

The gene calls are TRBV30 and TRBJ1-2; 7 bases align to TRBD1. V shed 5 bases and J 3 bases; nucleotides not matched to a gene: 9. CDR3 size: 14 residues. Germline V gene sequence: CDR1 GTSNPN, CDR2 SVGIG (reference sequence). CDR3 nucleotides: TGTGCCTGGGCCGACAGGGTTCGGGACTATGGCTACACCTTC. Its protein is CAWADRVRDYGYTF.

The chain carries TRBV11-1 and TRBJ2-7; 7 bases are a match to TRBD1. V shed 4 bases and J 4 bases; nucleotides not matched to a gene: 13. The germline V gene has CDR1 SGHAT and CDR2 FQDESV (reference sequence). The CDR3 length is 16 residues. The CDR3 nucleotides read TGTGCCAGCAGCTCCATACAAACCGGGACAGTTTACGAGCAGTACTTC. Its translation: CASSSIQTGTVYEQYF.

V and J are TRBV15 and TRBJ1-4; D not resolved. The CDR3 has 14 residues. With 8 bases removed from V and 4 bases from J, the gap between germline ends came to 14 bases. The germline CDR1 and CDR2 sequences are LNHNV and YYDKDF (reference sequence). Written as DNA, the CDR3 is TGTGCCACCTGGGCCGCCGAATATAATGAAAAACTGTTTTTT. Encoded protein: CATWAAEYNEKLFF.

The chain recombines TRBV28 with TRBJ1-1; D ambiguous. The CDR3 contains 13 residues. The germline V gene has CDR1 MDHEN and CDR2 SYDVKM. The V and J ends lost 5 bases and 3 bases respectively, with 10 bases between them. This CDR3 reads CASSRGGDTEAFF. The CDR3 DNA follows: TGTGCCAGCAGTCGCGGCGGGGACACTGAAGCTTTCTTT.

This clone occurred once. Written as DNA, the CDR3 is TGTGCCAGCAGCCAATCCTGGAGGGGCTATGGCTACACCTTC. Protein: CASSQSWRGYGYTF. V and J are TRBV7-8 and TRBJ1-2, with D possibly TRBD1 on 5 matching bases. CDR3 length: 14 residues. Trimming stripped 5 bases from V and 4 bases from J, with 14 bases between. From germline, CDR1 is SGHVS and CDR2 FQNEAQ.

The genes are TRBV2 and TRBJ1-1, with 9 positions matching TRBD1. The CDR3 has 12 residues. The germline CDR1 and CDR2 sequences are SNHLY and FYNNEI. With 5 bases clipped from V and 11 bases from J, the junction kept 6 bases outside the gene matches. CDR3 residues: CASSLGQGGAFF. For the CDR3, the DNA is TGTGCCAGCAGTTTGGGACAGGGCGGCGCTTTCTTT.

The CDR3 coding sequence is TGCGCCAGCAGCTGGGCCCCGGGGGAATCCCCCTTCTACGAGCAGTACTTC. This translates into CASSWAPGESPFYEQYF. The chain recombines TRBV5-1 with TRBJ2-7; D perhaps matches TRBD2 (6 bases). Germline V gene sequence: CDR1 SGHRS, CDR2 YFSETQ. Trimming shortened V by 3 bases and J by 3 bases, and 22 bases separated the two germline ends. This CDR3 is built from 17 residues.

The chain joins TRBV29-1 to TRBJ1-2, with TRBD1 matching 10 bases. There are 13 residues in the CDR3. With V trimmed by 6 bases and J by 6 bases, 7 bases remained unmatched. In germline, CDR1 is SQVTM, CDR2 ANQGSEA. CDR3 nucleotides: TGCAGCGTGGGGACAGGGGAATCCCATGGCTACACCTTC. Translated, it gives CSVGTGESHGYTF.

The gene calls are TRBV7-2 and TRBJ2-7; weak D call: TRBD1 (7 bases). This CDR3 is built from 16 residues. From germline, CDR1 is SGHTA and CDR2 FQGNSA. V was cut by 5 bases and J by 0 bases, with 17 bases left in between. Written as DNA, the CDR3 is TGTGCCAGCAGCCTAAGGGCGGGGACAGTCTCCTACGAGCAGTACTTC. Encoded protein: CASSLRAGTVSYEQYF.

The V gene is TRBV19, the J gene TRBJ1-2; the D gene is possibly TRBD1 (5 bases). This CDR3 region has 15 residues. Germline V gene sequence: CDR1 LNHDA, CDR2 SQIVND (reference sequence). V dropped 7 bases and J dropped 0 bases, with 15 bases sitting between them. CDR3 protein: CASTPSATANYGYTF. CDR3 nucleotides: TGTGCCAGTACCCCCTCTGCGACAGCTAACTATGGCTACACCTTC.

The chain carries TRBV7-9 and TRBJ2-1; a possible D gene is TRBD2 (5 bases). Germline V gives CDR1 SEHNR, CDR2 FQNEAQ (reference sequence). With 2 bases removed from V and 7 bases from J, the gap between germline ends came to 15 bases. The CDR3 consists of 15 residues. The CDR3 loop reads CASSLSETTFNEQFF. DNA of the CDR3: TGTGCCAGCAGCTTATCCGAGACTACCTTTAATGAGCAGTTCTTC.

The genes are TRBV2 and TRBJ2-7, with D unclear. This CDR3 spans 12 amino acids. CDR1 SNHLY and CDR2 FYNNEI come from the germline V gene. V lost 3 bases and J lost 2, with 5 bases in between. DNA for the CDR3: TGTGCCAGCAGTGACCCCACCTACGAGCAGTACTTC. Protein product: CASSDPTYEQYF.

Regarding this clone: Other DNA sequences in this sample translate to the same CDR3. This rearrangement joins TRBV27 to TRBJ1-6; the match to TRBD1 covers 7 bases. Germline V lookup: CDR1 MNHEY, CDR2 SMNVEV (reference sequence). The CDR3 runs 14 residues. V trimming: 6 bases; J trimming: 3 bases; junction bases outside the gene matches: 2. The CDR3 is CASRTGYYNSPLHF. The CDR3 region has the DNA TGTGCCAGCAGGACAGGGTACTATAATTCACCCCTCCACTTT.

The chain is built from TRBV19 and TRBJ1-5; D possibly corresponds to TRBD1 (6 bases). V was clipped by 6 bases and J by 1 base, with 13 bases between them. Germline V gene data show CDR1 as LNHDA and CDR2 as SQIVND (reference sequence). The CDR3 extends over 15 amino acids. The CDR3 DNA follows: TGTGCCAGTAGCAGGACAGCACCAAGCAATCAGCCCCAGCATTTT. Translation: CASSRTAPSNQPQHF.

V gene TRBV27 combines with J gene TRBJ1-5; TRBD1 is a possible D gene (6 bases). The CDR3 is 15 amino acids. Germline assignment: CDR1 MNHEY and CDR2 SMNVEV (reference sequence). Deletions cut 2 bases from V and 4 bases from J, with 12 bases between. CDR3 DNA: TGTGCCAGCAGTTTAACACAGGGACCAAATCAGCCCCAGCATTTT. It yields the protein CASSLTQGPNQPQHF.

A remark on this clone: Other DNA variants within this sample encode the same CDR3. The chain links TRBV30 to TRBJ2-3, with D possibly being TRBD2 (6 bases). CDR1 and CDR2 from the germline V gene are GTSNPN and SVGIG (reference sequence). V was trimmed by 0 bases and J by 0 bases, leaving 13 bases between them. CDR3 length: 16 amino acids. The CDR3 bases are TGTGCCTGGAGTGTACTTAGCGGCACTAGCACAGATACGCAGTATTTT. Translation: CAWSVLSGTSTDTQYF.

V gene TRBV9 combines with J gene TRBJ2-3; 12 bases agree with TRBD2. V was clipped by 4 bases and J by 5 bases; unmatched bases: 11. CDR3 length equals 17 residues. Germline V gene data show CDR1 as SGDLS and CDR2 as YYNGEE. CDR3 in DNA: TGTGCCAGCAGCCTCCGGACTAGCGGGGTCCAGGGAGATACGCAGTATTTT. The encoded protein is CASSLRTSGVQGDTQYF.

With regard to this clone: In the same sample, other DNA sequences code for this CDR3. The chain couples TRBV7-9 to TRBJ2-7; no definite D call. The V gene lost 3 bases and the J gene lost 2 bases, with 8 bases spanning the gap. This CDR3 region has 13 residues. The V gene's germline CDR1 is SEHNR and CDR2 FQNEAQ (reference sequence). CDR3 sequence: CASSFTGPYEQYF. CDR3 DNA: TGTGCCAGCAGCTTTACTGGGCCCTACGAGCAGTACTTC.

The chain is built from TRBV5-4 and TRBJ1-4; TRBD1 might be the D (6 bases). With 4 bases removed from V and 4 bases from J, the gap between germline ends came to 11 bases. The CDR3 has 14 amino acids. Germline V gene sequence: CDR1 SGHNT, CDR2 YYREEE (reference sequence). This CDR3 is CASSHRTDNEKLFF. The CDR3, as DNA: TGTGCCAGCAGCCATCGGACAGATAATGAAAAACTGTTTTTT. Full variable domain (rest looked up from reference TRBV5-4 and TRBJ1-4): ETGVTQSPTHLIKTRGQQVTLRCSSQSGHNTVSWYQQALGQGPQFIFQYYREEENGRGNFPPRFSGLQFPNYSSELNVNALELDDSALYLCASSHRTDNEKLFFGSGTQLSVL.

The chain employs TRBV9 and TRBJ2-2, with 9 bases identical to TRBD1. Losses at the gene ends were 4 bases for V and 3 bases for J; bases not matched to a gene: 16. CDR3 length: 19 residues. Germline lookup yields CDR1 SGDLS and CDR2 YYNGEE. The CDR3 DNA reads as TGTGCCAGCAGCCTAGGGGGGTACGGGACAGGGATATACACCGGGGAGCTGTTTTTT. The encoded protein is CASSLGGYGTGIYTGELFF.

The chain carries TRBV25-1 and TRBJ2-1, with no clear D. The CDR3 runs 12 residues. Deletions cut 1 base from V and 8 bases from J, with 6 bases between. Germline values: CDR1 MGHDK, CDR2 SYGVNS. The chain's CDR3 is CASSESLHEQFF. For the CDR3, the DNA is TGTGCCAGCAGTGAATCTCTCCATGAGCAGTTCTTC.

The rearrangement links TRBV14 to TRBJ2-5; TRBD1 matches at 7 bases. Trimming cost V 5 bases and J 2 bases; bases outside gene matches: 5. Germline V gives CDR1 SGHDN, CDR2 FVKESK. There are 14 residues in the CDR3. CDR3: CASSFRTGQETQYF. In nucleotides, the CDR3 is TGTGCCAGCAGCTTCAGGACAGGTCAAGAGACCCAGTACTTC.

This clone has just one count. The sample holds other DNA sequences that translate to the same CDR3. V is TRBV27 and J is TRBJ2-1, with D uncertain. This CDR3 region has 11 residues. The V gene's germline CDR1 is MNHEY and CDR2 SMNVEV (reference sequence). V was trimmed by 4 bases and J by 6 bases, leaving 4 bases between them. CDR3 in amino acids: CASSSGNEQFF. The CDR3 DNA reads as TGTGCCAGCAGTTCCGGCAATGAGCAGTTCTTC.

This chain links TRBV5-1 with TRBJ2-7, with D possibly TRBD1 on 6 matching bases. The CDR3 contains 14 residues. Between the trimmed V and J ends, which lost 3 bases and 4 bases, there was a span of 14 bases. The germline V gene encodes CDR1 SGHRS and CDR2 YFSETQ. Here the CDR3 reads CASSSRGHPYEQYF. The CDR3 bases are TGCGCCAGCAGCTCTCGGGGACATCCATACGAGCAGTACTTC.

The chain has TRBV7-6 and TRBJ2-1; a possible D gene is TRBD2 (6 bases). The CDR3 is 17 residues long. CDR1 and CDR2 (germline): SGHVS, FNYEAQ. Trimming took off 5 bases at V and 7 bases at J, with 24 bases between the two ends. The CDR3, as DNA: TGTGCCAGCAGCCTGCTGCCCCAGGGACTCCTTGGGAATGAGCAGTTCTTC. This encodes CASSLLPQGLLGNEQFF.

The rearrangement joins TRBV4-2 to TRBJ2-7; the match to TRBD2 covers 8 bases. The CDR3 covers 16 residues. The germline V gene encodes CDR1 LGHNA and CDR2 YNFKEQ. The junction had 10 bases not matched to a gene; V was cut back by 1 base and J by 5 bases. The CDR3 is CASSQVTGTRIHEQYF. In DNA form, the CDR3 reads TGTGCCAGCAGCCAAGTGACCGGGACTAGGATCCACGAGCAGTACTTC.

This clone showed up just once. This chain's CDR3 is CASNQLLGEQYF. CDR3 DNA sequence: TGTGCCAGCAATCAACTCCTAGGCGAGCAGTACTTC. This chain connects TRBV28 to TRBJ2-7; no clear D. V shed 7 bases and J shed 6 bases, with 13 bases lying between them. The CDR3 totals 12 residues. Per germline, CDR1 MDHEN and CDR2 SYDVKM.

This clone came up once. The CDR3 DNA follows: TGTGCCAGCAGCGTTGGGGGAGGGGGGCTGACTGAAGCTTTCTTT. It specifies CASSVGGGGLTEAFF. The chain recombines TRBV9 with TRBJ1-1, with a tentative D call TRBD1 (6 bases). This CDR3 has 15 residues. Germline CDR1 SGDLS, CDR2 YYNGEE. V dropped 2 bases and J dropped 5 bases, with 16 bases sitting between them.

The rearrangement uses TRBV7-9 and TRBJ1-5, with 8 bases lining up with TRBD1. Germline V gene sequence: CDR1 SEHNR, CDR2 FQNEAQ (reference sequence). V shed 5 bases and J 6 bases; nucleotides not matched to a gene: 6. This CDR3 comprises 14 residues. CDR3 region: CASSLGQGLQPQHF. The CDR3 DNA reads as TGTGCCAGCAGCCTCGGACAGGGCCTTCAGCCCCAGCATTTT.

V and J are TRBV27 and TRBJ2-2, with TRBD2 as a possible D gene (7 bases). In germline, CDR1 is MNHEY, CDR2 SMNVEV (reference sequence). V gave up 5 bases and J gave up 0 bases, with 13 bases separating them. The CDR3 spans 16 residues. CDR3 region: CASSLMRGPNTGELFF. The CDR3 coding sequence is TGTGCCAGCAGTCTCATGCGGGGGCCGAACACCGGGGAGCTGTTTTTT.

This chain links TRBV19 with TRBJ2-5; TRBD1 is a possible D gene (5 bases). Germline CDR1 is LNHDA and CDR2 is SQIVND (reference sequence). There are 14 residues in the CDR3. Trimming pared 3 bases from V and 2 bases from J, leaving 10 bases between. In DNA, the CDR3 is TGTGCCAGTAGTATCAGGGTCAAACAAGAGACCCAGTACTTC. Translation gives CASSIRVKQETQYF. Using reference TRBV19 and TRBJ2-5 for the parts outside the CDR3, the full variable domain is DGGITQSPKYLFRKEGQNVTLSCEQNLNHDAMYWYRQDPGQGLRLIYYSQIVNDFQKGDIAEGYSVSREKKESFPLTVTSAQKNPTAFYLCASSIRVKQETQYFGPGTRLLVL.